One sample yielded the 17 T cell receptor beta chains listed below, sequenced in a study of T cell responses to AZD1222 COVID-19 vaccine. Repertoires were generated with immunoSEQ multiplex PCR, while TCRdb's copy carries only in-frame clones and drops some. This sample has over 150,000 clones, with about 85% found just once. This specimen consisted of peripheral blood, obtained on day 0 of AZD1222 vaccination. The receptors here all came from an adult in good health.

The chain employs TRBV10-3 and TRBJ1-2; no clear D. Germline loops: CDR1 ENHRY, CDR2 SYGVKD. V was pared by 6 bases and J by 6 bases, with 11 bases between. CDR3 length: 12 amino acids. CDR3: CAISPTQDGYTF. CDR3 DNA sequence: TGTGCCATCAGCCCAACCCAAGATGGCTACACCTTC.

V and J are TRBV7-9 and TRBJ2-7, with 7 bases fitting TRBD1. The V gene's germline CDR1 is SEHNR and CDR2 FQNEAQ (reference sequence). The V and J ends lost 5 bases and 2 bases, in that order; junction bases with no gene match: 6. The CDR3 spans 14 residues. CDR3 sequence reads: CASSSRDSAYEQYF. The DNA of the CDR3 is TGTGCCAGCAGCAGCCGGGACAGCGCCTACGAGCAGTACTTC.

V gene TRBV7-7 combines with J gene TRBJ1-1; no reliable D call. CDR1 and CDR2 (germline): SSHAT, FNYEAQ (reference sequence). The CDR3 contains 13 residues. V lost 4 bases to trimming and J lost 1 base, with 7 bases between them. The CDR3 DNA sequence: TGTGCCAGCAGCTCCAGGCCGAACACTGAAGCTTTCTTT. The encoded protein is CASSSRPNTEAFF.

The chain carries TRBV12-5 and TRBJ1-5; TRBD1 agrees at 7 bases. Germline CDR1 is LGHNT and CDR2 is FRNRAP. Trimming removed 0 bases from V and 6 bases from J; junction bases left unmatched: 8. The CDR3 runs 16 residues. The CDR3 is CASGLVLVRGSQPQHF. The CDR3 DNA reads TGTGCTAGTGGTTTGGTACTGGTCAGGGGGAGTCAGCCCCAGCATTTT.

The chain joins TRBV5-1 to TRBJ2-3; TRBD2 matches 14 bases. This CDR3 region has 18 residues. CDR1 and CDR2 (germline): SGHRS, YFSETQ. Trimming at V came to 4 bases and at J to 2 bases, leaving 9 bases not matched to a gene. CDR3 DNA: TGCGCCAGCAGCCCTACCGGGACTAGCGGGGGACCCACAGATACGCAGTATTTT. As protein: CASSPTGTSGGPTDTQYF.

The CDR3 protein is CAWSVPPFGTDTQYF. CDR3 DNA sequence: TGTGCCTGGAGTGTACCGCCGTTCGGCACAGATACGCAGTATTTT. The gene calls are TRBV30 and TRBJ2-3; unclear D gene. This CDR3 spans 15 amino acids. CDR1 is GTSNPN, CDR2 SVGIG, per germline (reference sequence). Trimming cost V 0 bases and J 1 base, with 11 bases left between them. Drawing the rest from reference TRBV30 and TRBJ2-3, the complete variable domain is SQTIHQWPATLVQPVGSPLSLECTVEGTSNPNLYWYRQAAGRGLQLLFYSVGIGQISSEVPQNLSASRPQDRQFILSSKKLLLSDSGFYLCAWSVPPFGTDTQYFGPGTRLTVL.

A word on this clone: This same CDR3 is encoded by further DNA sequences in the sample. The gene calls are TRBV7-9 and TRBJ1-1; D is unresolved. The V and J ends lost 0 bases and 1 base respectively, with 6 bases between them. Germline loops: CDR1 SEHNR, CDR2 FQNEAQ (reference sequence). The CDR3 contains 14 residues. CDR3 in DNA: TGTGCCAGCAGCTTAGCAACCCAGAACACTGAAGCTTTCTTT. It yields the protein CASSLATQNTEAFF.

The chain combines TRBV5-4 with TRBJ2-1; the D is unclear. This CDR3 is 15 amino acids long. Germline lookup yields CDR1 SGHNT and CDR2 YYREEE (reference sequence). Trimming shortened V by 2 bases and J by 7 bases, and 16 bases separated the two germline ends. The CDR3: CASSFGAQPQNEQFF. The CDR3 coding sequence is TGTGCCAGCAGCTTTGGAGCCCAACCACAGAATGAGCAGTTCTTC.

This chain joins TRBV28 and TRBJ1-5; D is possibly TRBD1 (6 bases). Looked up from germline, CDR1 is MDHEN and CDR2 is SYDVKM. The length of the CDR3 is 16 residues. V was trimmed by 2 bases and J by 0 bases, leaving 11 bases between them. The CDR3 loop is CASSLIARGSNQPQHF. The CDR3 DNA sequence: TGTGCCAGCAGTTTAATAGCCAGGGGTAGCAATCAGCCCCAGCATTTT. Drawing the rest from reference TRBV28 and TRBJ1-5, the complete variable domain is DVKVTQSSRYLVKRTGEKVFLECVQDMDHENMFWYRQDPGLGLRLIYFSYDVKMKEKGDIPEGYSVSREKKERFSLILESASTNQTSMYLCASSLIARGSNQPQHFGDGTRLSIL.

V is TRBV5-5 and J is TRBJ1-4, with D hard to call. Trimming cost V 2 bases and J 5 bases, with 19 bases left between them. The V gene's germline CDR1 is SGHKS and CDR2 YYEKEE (reference sequence). The CDR3 loop spans 17 amino acids. Written as DNA, the CDR3 is TGTGCCAGCAGCTTTCAATACATCCAGGCCAAAAATGAAAAACTGTTTTTT. Translated, it gives CASSFQYIQAKNEKLFF.

The chain has TRBV6-5 and TRBJ2-7; D possibly corresponds to TRBD1 (5 bases). V lost 6 bases and J lost 1, with 13 bases in between. The CDR3 totals 14 residues. Germline V CDR1 and CDR2: MNHEY, SVGAGI. Here the CDR3 reads CASRYLQGSYEQYF. CDR3 nucleotides: TGTGCCAGCAGGTACCTTCAGGGTTCCTACGAGCAGTACTTC.

Here the CDR3 DNA reads TGTGCCAGCAGCCAGGACAGGGGGAGGTATAACTATGGCTACACCTTC. Its translation is CASSQDRGRYNYGYTF. The chain is built from TRBV5-4 and TRBJ1-2; 10 bases are a match to TRBD1. There are 16 residues in the CDR3. The germline V gene has CDR1 SGHNT and CDR2 YYREEE (reference sequence). V trimming: 4 bases; J trimming: 1 base; junction bases outside the gene matches: 7.

CDR3 nucleotides: TGCGCCAGCAGCCAAATCCCTACTACTAACTATGGCTACACCTTC. It translates to CASSQIPTTNYGYTF. V gene TRBV4-1 combines with J gene TRBJ1-2; D ambiguous. This CDR3 is 15 amino acids long. CDR1 MGHRA and CDR2 YSYEKL come from the germline V gene. The V and J ends lost 2 bases and 0 bases respectively, with 10 bases between them.

This chain joins TRBV6-4 and TRBJ2-3; D may be TRBD1 or TRBD2 (5 bases each). In germline, CDR1 is MRHNA, CDR2 SNTAGT. The CDR3 is made up of 17 amino acids. Trimming took 4 bases from V and 0 from J, leaving 17 bases between them. DNA of the CDR3: TGTGCCAGCAGTGGTGTTTTCGGGACCCAAAGCACAGATACGCAGTATTTT. It is translated as CASSGVFGTQSTDTQYF.

The V and J genes are TRBV6-5 and TRBJ1-2; D is perhaps TRBD1 (5 bases). Trimming pared 2 bases from V and 7 bases from J, leaving 11 bases between. Germline lookup yields CDR1 MNHEY and CDR2 SVGAGI. There are 13 residues in the CDR3. CDR3 coding DNA: TGTGCCAGCAGTTACCAAGGGGCCATTGGCTACACCTTC. Amino acids: CASSYQGAIGYTF.

This chain uses TRBV28 with TRBJ1-5, with 7 bases identical to TRBD1. J gave up 0 bases and V 7 bases, and 9 bases lay outside the gene matches. Germline CDR1 MDHEN, CDR2 SYDVKM. The length of the CDR3 is 16 residues. Here the CDR3 reads CASIWSGTVSNQPQHF. CDR3 coding DNA: TGTGCCAGCATTTGGAGCGGGACAGTTAGCAATCAGCCCCAGCATTTT.

This clone was observed a single time. The genes are TRBV19 and TRBJ2-7, with 12 bases lining up with TRBD2. V was clipped by 6 bases and J by 4 bases; unmatched bases: 4. The CDR3 has 14 amino acids. Germline lookup yields CDR1 LNHDA and CDR2 SQIVND (reference sequence). DNA of the CDR3: TGTGCCAGTAGAAGACTAGCGGGAGATTACGAGCAGTACTTC. Translated: CASRRLAGDYEQYF.